One and the same sample provided the 22 T cell receptor beta chains below, sequenced in a study of blood T cell repertoires in COVID-19. Sequenced by immunoSEQ multiplex PCR; TCRdb stores in-frame clones only, minus some. The data contain about 65,000 clones, more than 90% of them singletons. Sequencing used peripheral blood. The receptors were sampled from a man in his sixties with acute or convalescent COVID-19.

As for this clone: Other DNA variants within this sample encode the same CDR3. The rearrangement uses TRBV7-9 and TRBJ1-3; 7 bases agree with TRBD1. CDR1 is SEHNR and CDR2 is FQNEAQ in the germline V gene (reference sequence). The CDR3 has 14 amino acids. Trimming cost V 4 bases and J 0 bases; bases outside gene matches: 0. CDR3 in DNA: TGTGCCAGCAGCTCAGGGGGCTCTGGAAACACCATATATTTT. This translates into CASSSGGSGNTIYF.

V and J are TRBV6-5 and TRBJ1-5; 7 positions agree with TRBD1. Unmatched junction bases numbered 7, after V lost 6 bases and J lost 5 bases. The CDR3 runs to 14 residues. CDR1 and CDR2 (germline): MNHEY, SVGAGI. The CDR3 sequence: CASSARQGYQPQHF. The CDR3, as DNA: TGTGCCAGCAGCGCCCGACAGGGATATCAGCCCCAGCATTTT.

The chain employs TRBV5-1 and TRBJ1-4; maybe TRBD1 (5 bases). In germline, CDR1 is SGHRS, CDR2 YFSETQ. Trimming removed 1 base at V and 5 bases at J, with 6 bases between. This CDR3 has 13 residues. In nucleotides, the CDR3 is TGCGCCAGCAGCTTGTACAGGAATGAAAAACTGTTTTTT. It specifies CASSLYRNEKLFF.

The V gene is TRBV6-5, the J gene TRBJ2-7; TRBD1 agrees at 8 bases. The CDR3 is 14 residues long. The J segment lost 2 bases and the V segment lost 2 bases, leaving 2 bases of the junction unmatched. CDR1 and CDR2 from the germline V gene are MNHEY and SVGAGI. This CDR3 is CASSYNRGTYEQYF. The CDR3 DNA reads TGTGCCAGCAGTTACAACAGGGGGACCTACGAGCAGTACTTC.

The genes are TRBV30 and TRBJ1-5; D call uncertain. Trimming shortened V by 2 bases and J by 0 bases, and 5 bases separated the two germline ends. The CDR3 is 13 amino acids. The germline V gene has CDR1 GTSNPN and CDR2 SVGIG (reference sequence). CDR3 sequence: CAWSQDSNQPQHF. The CDR3 coding sequence is TGTGCCTGGAGTCAGGATAGCAATCAGCCCCAGCATTTT. Full variable domain (missing parts from reference TRBV30 and TRBJ1-5): SQTIHQWPATLVQPVGSPLSLECTVEGTSNPNLYWYRQAAGRGLQLLFYSVGIGQISSEVPQNLSASRPQDRQFILSSKKLLLSDSGFYLCAWSQDSNQPQHFGDGTRLSIL.

The sample holds a few counts of this clone. The V call is TRBV7-2, the J call TRBJ2-1, with D perhaps matching TRBD2 (6 bases). Per germline, CDR1 SGHTA and CDR2 FQGNSA. Trimming pared 1 base from V and 3 bases from J, leaving 13 bases between. The CDR3 consists of 16 residues. The CDR3 coding sequence is TGTGCCAGCAGCTTAGTTTCCCAGGGAGGCTACAATGAGCAGTTCTTC. Protein sequence: CASSLVSQGGYNEQFF. Variable domain in full (rest from reference TRBV7-2 and TRBJ2-1): GAGVSQSPSNKVTEKGKDVELRCDPISGHTALYWYRQSLGQGLEFLIYFQGNSAPDKSGLPSDRFSAERTGGSVSTLTIQRTQQEDSAVYLCASSLVSQGGYNEQFFGPGTRLTVL.

The rearrangement links TRBV28 to TRBJ2-5; 7 bases fit TRBD2. With V trimmed by 6 bases and J by 4 bases, 11 bases remained unmatched. CDR1 and CDR2 (germline): MDHEN, SYDVKM. The CDR3 spans 15 residues. The CDR3 DNA sequence: TGTGCCAGCAGAGGTATTGGGGGGGGAGGAGAGACCCAGTACTTC. Translating it yields CASRGIGGGGETQYF.

CDR3: CASSVVLRSSYNEQFF. CDR3 nucleotides: TGTGCCAGCAGCGTAGTTCTGCGGAGCTCCTACAATGAGCAGTTCTTC. The genes are TRBV9 and TRBJ2-1; D remains ambiguous. V lost 0 bases to trimming and J lost 0 bases, with 10 bases between them. The CDR3 has 16 residues. CDR1 is SGDLS and CDR2 is YYNGEE in the germline V gene.

V usage is TRBV12-5 and J usage is TRBJ2-3, with a weak D call TRBD2 (5 bases). Deletions cut 1 base from V and 2 bases from J, with 10 bases between. Germline V lookup: CDR1 LGHNT, CDR2 FRNRAP. This CDR3 comprises 15 residues. CDR3 bases: TGTGCTAGTGGTTTGGGGAGGAGCACCACAGATACGCAGTATTTT. It codes for CASGLGRSTTDTQYF. The whole variable domain, remainder taken from reference TRBV12-5 and TRBJ2-3, is DARVTQTPRHKVTEMGQEVTMRCQPILGHNTVFWYRQTMMQGLELLAYFRNRAPLDDSGMPKDRFSAEMPDATLATLKIQPSEPRDSAVYFCASGLGRSTTDTQYFGPGTRLTVL.

The V gene is TRBV7-2, the J gene TRBJ1-5, with 8 bases that match TRBD1. This CDR3 has 15 amino acids. The germline CDR1 and CDR2 sequences are SGHTA and FQGNSA. The V and J ends lost 6 bases and 1 base, in that order; junction bases with no gene match: 5. CDR3 amino acids: CASSRQGLSNQPQHF. CDR3 nucleotides: TGTGCCAGCAGTCGACAGGGGTTGAGCAATCAGCCCCAGCATTTT.

The chain links TRBV9 to TRBJ2-7; no definite D call. CDR1 SGDLS and CDR2 YYNGEE come from the germline V gene. This CDR3 has 14 amino acids. The ends were cut back, 0 bases at V and 6 bases at J, with 13 bases in the middle. As DNA, the CDR3 is TGTGCCAGCAGCGTAGAGCCGTCTTCGGGCGAGCAGTACTTC. Its protein product is CASSVEPSSGEQYF.

V is TRBV18 and J is TRBJ2-7, with D possibly matching TRBD2 (6 bases). V lost 5 bases to trimming and J lost 6 bases, with 14 bases between them. The CDR3 length is 13 residues. Germline loops: CDR1 KGHSH, CDR2 LQKENI. The CDR3 region is CASSTNPGGEQYF. The DNA of the CDR3 is TGTGCCAGCTCAACGAACCCCGGGGGCGAGCAGTACTTC.

V usage is TRBV6-5 and J usage is TRBJ2-5; tentatively, D is TRBD2 (6 bases). The CDR3 is 15 residues long. The V gene lost 2 bases and the J gene lost 1 base, with 11 bases spanning the gap. Germline CDR1 and CDR2: MNHEY and SVGAGI. The CDR3 reads CASSYGGVIQETQYF. In DNA, the CDR3 is TGTGCCAGCAGTTACGGAGGGGTGATCCAAGAGACCCAGTACTTC.

The chain links TRBV19 to TRBJ1-5; D perhaps matches TRBD1 (6 bases). CDR3 length equals 14 residues. The V end lost 5 bases, the J end lost 8 bases, and 16 bases lay between the germline ends. Looked up from germline, CDR1 is LNHDA and CDR2 is SQIVND (reference sequence). CDR3: CASSRNRAEEPQHF. CDR3 sequence (DNA): TGTGCCAGTAGTCGTAACAGGGCCGAGGAGCCCCAGCATTTT.

V and J are TRBV14 and TRBJ1-4; D is possibly TRBD1 (5 bases). Germline V gene lookup returns CDR1 SGHDN and CDR2 FVKESK. Trimming removed 5 bases at V and 3 bases at J, with 10 bases between. CDR3 size: 14 residues. DNA of the CDR3: TGTGCCAGCAGCGGAGGGGCGCCTAATGAAAAACTGTTTTTT. Translating it yields CASSGGAPNEKLFF.

The chain is built from TRBV5-4 and TRBJ2-5, with 10 positions matching TRBD1. There are 15 residues in the CDR3. V was clipped by 2 bases and J by 5 bases; unmatched bases: 6. Germline CDR1 reads SGHNT; CDR2 reads YYREEE (reference sequence). CDR3 amino acids: CASSFRQGAGETQYF. The CDR3 DNA reads as TGTGCCAGCAGCTTTAGACAGGGGGCGGGGGAGACCCAGTACTTC.

The chain is built from TRBV3-1 (or the pseudogene TRBV3-2) and TRBJ2-7, with 7 bases lining up with TRBD1. The length of the CDR3 is 17 residues. The V gene end was trimmed by 5 bases and the J gene end by 2 bases; junction bases not matched to a gene: 15. The germline gives CDR1 LGHDT, CDR2 YNNKEL (reference sequence). CDR3: CASSVRQWGTAAYEQYF. CDR3 bases: TGTGCCAGCAGCGTCCGCCAGTGGGGGACAGCTGCCTACGAGCAGTACTTC.

The chain combines TRBV19 with TRBJ1-5; no clear D. CDR1 and CDR2 from the germline V gene are LNHDA and SQIVND (reference sequence). V was trimmed by 5 bases and J by 0 bases, leaving 17 bases between them. The CDR3 loop spans 17 amino acids. The DNA for the CDR3 is TGTGCCAGTAGTCCATTCGCCGACATGTATAGCAATCAGCCCCAGCATTTT. It yields the protein CASSPFADMYSNQPQHF. Full variable domain (rest looked up from reference TRBV19 and TRBJ1-5): DGGITQSPKYLFRKEGQNVTLSCEQNLNHDAMYWYRQDPGQGLRLIYYSQIVNDFQKGDIAEGYSVSREKKESFPLTVTSAQKNPTAFYLCASSPFADMYSNQPQHFGDGTRLSIL.

The rearrangement links TRBV12-3 or TRBV12-4 to TRBJ1-1, with 7 nucleotides matching TRBD1. The trim removed 4 bases at V and 7 bases at J, leaving 3 bases unmatched. The CDR3 totals 12 residues. CDR3 sequence (DNA): TGTGCCAGCAGTTCAGGGGGTGGTGAAGCTTTCTTT. This gives the protein CASSSGGGEAFF.

This chain uses TRBV12-3 or TRBV12-4 with TRBJ2-3; weak D call: TRBD1 (6 bases). Between the trimmed V and J ends, which lost 6 bases and 5 bases, there was a span of 9 bases. The CDR3 runs to 12 residues. CDR3 region: CASRLTGDTQYF. In DNA form, the CDR3 reads TGTGCCAGCAGATTGACAGGAGATACGCAGTATTTT.

The gene calls are TRBV2 and TRBJ1-4; tentatively, D is TRBD1 (5 bases). The V gene's germline CDR1 is SNHLY and CDR2 FYNNEI. The CDR3 extends over 14 amino acids. V lost 7 bases to trimming and J lost 0 bases, with 9 bases between them. Here the CDR3 reads CASTVTATNEKLFF. CDR3 DNA sequence: TGTGCCAGCACTGTGACAGCAACTAATGAAAAACTGTTTTTT.

This clone was observed a single time. The genes are TRBV7-9 and TRBJ1-5, with 8 bases that match TRBD1. Germline V CDR1 and CDR2: SEHNR, FQNEAQ (reference sequence). V was pared by 5 bases and J by 6 bases, with 6 bases of the junction left unmatched. This CDR3 has 14 residues. This CDR3 reads CASSRTGNSQPQHF. CDR3 sequence (DNA): TGTGCCAGCAGCCGGACAGGGAATAGTCAGCCCCAGCATTTT.